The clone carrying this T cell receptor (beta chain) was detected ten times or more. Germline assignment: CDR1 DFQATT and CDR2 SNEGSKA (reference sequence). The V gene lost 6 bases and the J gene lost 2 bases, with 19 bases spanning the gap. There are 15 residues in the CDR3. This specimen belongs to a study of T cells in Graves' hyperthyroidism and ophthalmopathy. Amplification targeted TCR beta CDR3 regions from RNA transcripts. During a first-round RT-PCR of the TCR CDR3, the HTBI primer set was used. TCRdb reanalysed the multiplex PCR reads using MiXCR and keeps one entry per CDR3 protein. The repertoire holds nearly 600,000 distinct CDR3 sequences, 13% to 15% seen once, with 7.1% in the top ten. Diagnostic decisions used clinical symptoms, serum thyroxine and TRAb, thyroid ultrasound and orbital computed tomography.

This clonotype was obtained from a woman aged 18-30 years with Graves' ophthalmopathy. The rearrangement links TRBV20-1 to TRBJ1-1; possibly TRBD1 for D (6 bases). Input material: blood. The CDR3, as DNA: TGCAGTGCCCGGCTGAGGGGGGGAACCAACACTGAAGCTTTCTTT. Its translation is CSARLRGGTNTEAFF.